This TCR beta chain originates from a study of cytomegalovirus exposure and HLA in healthy donors. Amplification used 60 Vbeta primers and 13 Jbeta primers. Method: immunoSEQ multiplex PCR; TCRdb's copy keeps in-frame clones and lacks some. The sample holds 100,000 or so clones, under 85% seen once. The length of the CDR3 is 12 residues. Deletions cut 6 bases from V and 4 bases from J, with 9 bases between. Looked up from germline, CDR1 is MNHEY and CDR2 is SVGAGI. The clonotype comes from a woman between 40 and 50 years old in good health and CMV-seropositive. V is TRBV6-5 and J is TRBJ1-2, with unresolved D. The sequencing sample was made of PBMCs. CDR3 nucleotide sequence: TGTGCCAGCAGGACTCCGCTCTATGGCTACACCTTC. This encodes CASRTPLYGYTF.